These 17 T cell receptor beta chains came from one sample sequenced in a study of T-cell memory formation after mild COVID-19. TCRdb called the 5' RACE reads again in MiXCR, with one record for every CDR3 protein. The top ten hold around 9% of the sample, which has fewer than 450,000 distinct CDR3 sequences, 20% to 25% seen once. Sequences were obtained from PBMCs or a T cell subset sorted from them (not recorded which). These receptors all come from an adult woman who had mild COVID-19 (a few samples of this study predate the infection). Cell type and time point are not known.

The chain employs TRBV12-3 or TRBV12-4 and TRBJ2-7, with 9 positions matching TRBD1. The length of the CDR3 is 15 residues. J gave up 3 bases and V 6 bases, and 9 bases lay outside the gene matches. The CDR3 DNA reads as TGTGCCAGCAGATTCTCCGGGACAGGGATCTACGAGCAGTACTTC. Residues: CASRFSGTGIYEQYF.

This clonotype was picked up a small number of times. The DNA for the CDR3 is TGTGCCAGCAGTCCAGAAACAGGACTAGCGGGAGGGGTGGCGTACAATGAGCAGTTCTTC. This gives the protein CASSPETGLAGGVAYNEQFF. The chain employs TRBV27 and TRBJ2-1; 15 bases are shared with TRBD2. This CDR3 has 20 residues. The germline V gene encodes CDR1 MNHEY and CDR2 SMNVEV (reference sequence). J gave up 4 bases and V 5 bases, and 15 bases lay outside the gene matches.

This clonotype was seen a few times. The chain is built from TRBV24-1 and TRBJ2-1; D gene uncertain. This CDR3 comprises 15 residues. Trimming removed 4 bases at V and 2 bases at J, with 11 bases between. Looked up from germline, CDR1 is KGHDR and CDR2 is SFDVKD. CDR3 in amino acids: CATSDSKRPYNEQFF. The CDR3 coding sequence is TGTGCCACCAGTGACTCCAAACGGCCCTACAATGAGCAGTTCTTC.

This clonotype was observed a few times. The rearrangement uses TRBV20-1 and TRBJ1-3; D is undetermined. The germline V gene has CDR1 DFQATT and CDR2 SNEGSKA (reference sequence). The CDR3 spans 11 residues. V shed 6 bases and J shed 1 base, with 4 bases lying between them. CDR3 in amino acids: CSAKSGNTIYF. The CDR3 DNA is TGCAGTGCCAAGTCTGGAAACACCATATATTTT.

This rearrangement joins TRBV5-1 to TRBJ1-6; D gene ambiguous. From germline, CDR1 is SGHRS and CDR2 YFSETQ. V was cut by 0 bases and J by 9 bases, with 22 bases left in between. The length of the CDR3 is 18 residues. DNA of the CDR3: TGCGCCAGCAGCTTGGATGGCAGTCCATCCACAGCACTTTCACCCCTCCACTTT. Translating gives CASSLDGSPSTALSPLHF.

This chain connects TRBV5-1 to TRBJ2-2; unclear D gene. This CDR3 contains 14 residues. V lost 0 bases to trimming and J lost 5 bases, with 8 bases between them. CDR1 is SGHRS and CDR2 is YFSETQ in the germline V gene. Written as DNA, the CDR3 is TGCGCCAGCAGCTTGGCGGTGCTTACCGGGGAGCTGTTTTTT. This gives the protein CASSLAVLTGELFF.

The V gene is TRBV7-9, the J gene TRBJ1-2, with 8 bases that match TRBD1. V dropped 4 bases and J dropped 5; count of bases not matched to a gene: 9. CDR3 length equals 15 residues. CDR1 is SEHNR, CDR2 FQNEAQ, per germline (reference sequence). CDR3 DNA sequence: TGTGCCAGCAGCTCAGGACAGGGAACACGATATGGCTACACCTTC. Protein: CASSSGQGTRYGYTF.

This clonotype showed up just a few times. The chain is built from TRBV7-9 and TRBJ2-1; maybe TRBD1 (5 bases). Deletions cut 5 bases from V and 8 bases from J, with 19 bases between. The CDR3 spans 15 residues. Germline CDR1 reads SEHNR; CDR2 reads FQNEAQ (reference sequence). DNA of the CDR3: TGTGCCAGCAGCCCCCTGGAGATGGGGCCGGATGAGCAGTTCTTC. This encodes CASSPLEMGPDEQFF.

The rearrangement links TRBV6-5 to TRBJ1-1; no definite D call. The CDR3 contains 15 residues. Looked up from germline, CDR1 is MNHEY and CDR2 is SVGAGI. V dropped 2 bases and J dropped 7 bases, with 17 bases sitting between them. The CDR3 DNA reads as TGTGCCAGCAGTTACAGCGGTTCCAGGAGCGGTGAAGCTTTCTTT. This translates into CASSYSGSRSGEAFF.

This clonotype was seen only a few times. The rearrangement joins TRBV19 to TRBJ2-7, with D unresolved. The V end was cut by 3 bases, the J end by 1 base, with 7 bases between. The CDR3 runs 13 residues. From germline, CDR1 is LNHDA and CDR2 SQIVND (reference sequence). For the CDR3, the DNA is TGTGCCAGTAGTATTGCGAGATCCTACGAGCAGTACTTC. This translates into CASSIARSYEQYF.

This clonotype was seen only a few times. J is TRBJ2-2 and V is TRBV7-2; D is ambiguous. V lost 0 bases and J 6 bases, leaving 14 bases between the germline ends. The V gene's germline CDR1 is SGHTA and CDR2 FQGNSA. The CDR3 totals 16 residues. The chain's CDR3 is CASSLAVSLIPGELFF. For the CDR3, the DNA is TGTGCCAGCAGCTTAGCGGTCAGTCTAATTCCCGGGGAGCTGTTTTTT.

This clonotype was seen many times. CDR3 loop: CASNRGSESNEQYF. The CDR3 DNA reads as TGCGCCAGCAACCGCGGGAGTGAGTCCAACGAGCAGTACTTC. The rearrangement uses TRBV5-1 and TRBJ2-7; 7 positions match TRBD2. Germline V gene sequence: CDR1 SGHRS, CDR2 YFSETQ. The CDR3 is 14 residues long. The ends lost 6 bases at V and 5 bases at J; junction bases unmatched: 11.

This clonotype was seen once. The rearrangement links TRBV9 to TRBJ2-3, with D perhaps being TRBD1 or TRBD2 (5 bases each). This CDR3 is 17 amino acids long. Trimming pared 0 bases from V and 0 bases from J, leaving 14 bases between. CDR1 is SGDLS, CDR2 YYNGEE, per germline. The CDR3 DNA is TGTGCCAGCAGCGTAGCCCCGGGACCATCTAGCACAGATACGCAGTATTTT. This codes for CASSVAPGPSSTDTQYF.

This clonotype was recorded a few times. The CDR3 DNA reads as TGTGCCAGCTCAGAAACCACAGGGGGCAAAAGCGAGCAGTACTTC. Its protein product is CASSETTGGKSEQYF. The chain recombines TRBV18 with TRBJ2-7; TRBD1 matches at 9 bases. The CDR3 loop spans 15 amino acids. V was pared by 5 bases and J by 6 bases, with 11 bases of the junction left unmatched. Germline V gene lookup returns CDR1 KGHSH and CDR2 LQKENI.

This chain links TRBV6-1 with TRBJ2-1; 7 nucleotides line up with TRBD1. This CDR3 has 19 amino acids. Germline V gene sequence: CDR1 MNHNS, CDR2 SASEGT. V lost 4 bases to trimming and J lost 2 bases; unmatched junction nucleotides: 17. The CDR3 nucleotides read TGTGCCAGCAGTGCTAACGACAGGGACCTCATGACAGCCTACAATGAGCAGTTCTTC. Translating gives CASSANDRDLMTAYNEQFF.

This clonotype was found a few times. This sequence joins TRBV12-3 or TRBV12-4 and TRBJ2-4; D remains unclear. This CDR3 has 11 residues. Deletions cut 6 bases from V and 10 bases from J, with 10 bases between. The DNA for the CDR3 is TGTGCCAGCAGCCCCCGTGGAATTCAGTACTTC. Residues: CASSPRGIQYF.

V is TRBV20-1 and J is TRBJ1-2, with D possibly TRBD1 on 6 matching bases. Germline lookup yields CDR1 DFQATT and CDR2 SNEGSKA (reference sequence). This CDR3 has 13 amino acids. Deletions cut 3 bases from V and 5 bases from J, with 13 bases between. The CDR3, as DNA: TGCAGTGCTAGCGCGGGGGCTCGGTATGGCTACACCTTC. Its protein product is CSASAGARYGYTF.